Listed below are T cell receptor beta chains from one sample, sequenced in a study of T cell responses to AZD1222 COVID-19 vaccine. Clones were read by immunoSEQ multiplex PCR, and TCRdb kept only the in-frame ones, dropping some. The table lists 100,000 to 120,000 clones, about nine tenths of them singletons. The source material was peripheral blood, sampled 28 days after the second AZD1222 dose. The receptors come from an adult who received the AZD1222 COVID-19 vaccine. Both conserved end residues are part of each CDR3. D genes are given only for firm matches. For some rows the clone size is stated as once, few or many, or as a class when expanded; others skip it.

v_call	j_call	d_call	clone_size	cdr3_nt	cdr3_aa
TRBV4-1	TRBJ2-7	TRBD2	NA	TGCGCCAGTCGCTTCAGACTAGCGGGGGAAGAGTACGAGCAGTACTTC	CASRFRLAGEEYEQYF
TRBV7-2	TRBJ1-4	NA	NA	TGTGCCAGCAGCACGCAGGGACGTGAAAAACTGTTTTTT	CASSTQGREKLFF
TRBV5-1	TRBJ2-3	TRBD2	few	TGCGCCAGTTCACTAGCGGGGGACACAGATACGCAGTATTTT	CASSLAGDTDTQYF
TRBV9	TRBJ2-3	NA	NA	TGTGCCAGCAGCCCACTCGTGGTGAGCACAGATACGCAGTATTTT	CASSPLVVSTDTQYF
TRBV5-1	TRBJ2-7	TRBD1	NA	TGCGCCAGCAGCTCGCGGACAGGGCCGACGGGGCAGTACTTC	CASSSRTGPTGQYF
TRBV6-5	TRBJ1-5	NA	NA	TGTGCCAGCAGTTACTCGAACACGAACCAGCCCCAGCATTTT	CASSYSNTNQPQHF
TRBV3-1/TRBV3-2	TRBJ2-7	NA	NA	TGTGCCAGCAGCCCGTTCTGGAAAAGCTCCTACGAGCAGTACTTC	CASSPFWKSSYEQYF
TRBV4-3	TRBJ1-4	NA	NA	TGCGCCAGCAGCCAAGACGGGGCCGCGAGAAGACTGTTTTTT	CASSQDGAARRLFF
TRBV27	TRBJ2-7	NA	NA	TGTGCCAGCAGTTTATCGGGAAGGGACTCCTACGAGCAGTACTTC	CASSLSGRDSYEQYF
TRBV5-1	TRBJ1-2	TRBD1	NA	TGCGCCAGCAGAGACACAGGGGGCATCTATGGCTACACCTTC	CASRDTGGIYGYTF
TRBV4-1	TRBJ2-1	TRBD2	once	TGCGCCAGCAGCCAAGATCTGTTACCGGGGGGGAAGGATGAGCAGTTCTTC	CASSQDLLPGGKDEQFF
TRBV9	TRBJ2-3	TRBD2	once	TGTGCCAGCAACCAACTAGCGGGGGGGACAGATACGCAGTATTTT	CASNQLAGGTDTQYF